Each of the 22 T cell receptor beta chains below was sequenced from the same sample in a study of T cell repertoires in cytomegalovirus infection. MiXCR, applied by TCRdb to the reads, yields one record per CDR3 protein. The sample yields fewer than 400,000 distinct CDR3 sequences, 15% to 20% seen once. Sequenced sample: PBMCs. These TCRs come from a human donor in good health (CMV status not recorded). Some clones in this sample may be carry-over from other donors' samples.

This clonotype appeared many times. The chain carries TRBV19 and TRBJ1-2, with D tentatively TRBD1 (6 bases). The V gene's germline CDR1 is LNHDA and CDR2 SQIVND (reference sequence). V lost 3 bases and J lost 4, with 27 bases in between. The CDR3 length is 19 residues. The CDR3 protein is CASSIPQLTGRGPLYGYTF. The CDR3 DNA reads as TGTGCCAGTAGTATCCCTCAATTGACAGGAAGAGGCCCGCTCTATGGCTACACCTTC.

This clonotype has at least ten counts. The CDR3 DNA sequence: TGTGCCAGCAGCGCGGGACAGGGGGCCTCCTACGAGCAGTACTTC. Amino acid sequence: CASSAGQGASYEQYF. V and J are TRBV7-2 and TRBJ2-7, with 12 bases aligning to TRBD1. The CDR3 length is 15 residues. Unmatched junction bases numbered 2, after V lost 5 bases and J lost 0 bases. Germline V gene lookup returns CDR1 SGHTA and CDR2 FQGNSA.

This chain connects TRBV14 to TRBJ2-1; 15 positions agree with TRBD2. The CDR3 runs to 18 residues. Losses at the gene ends were 7 bases for V and 5 bases for J; bases not matched to a gene: 12. From germline, CDR1 is SGHDN and CDR2 FVKESK. CDR3 sequence: CASNPGLAGGRRDNEQFF. CDR3 sequence (DNA): TGTGCCAGCAACCCCGGACTAGCGGGAGGGCGGCGGGACAATGAGCAGTTCTTC.

Ten or more counts support this clonotype. The chain is built from TRBV6-1 and TRBJ1-6; D uncertain. CDR1 is MNHNS and CDR2 is SASEGT in the germline V gene. Trimming removed 2 bases from V and 18 bases from J, with 11 bases in between. The CDR3 extends over 11 amino acids. CDR3: CASSESQVTHF. CDR3 in DNA: TGTGCCAGCAGTGAATCGCAGGTTACCCACTTT.

This chain connects TRBV2 to TRBJ2-3, with TRBD2 identical over 7 bases. Looked up from germline, CDR1 is SNHLY and CDR2 is FYNNEI. This CDR3 spans 16 amino acids. Trimming took 1 base from V and 0 from J; bases not matched to a gene: 4. DNA for the CDR3: TGTGCCAGCAGTGAAGAGGCTAGCGGAAGCACAGATACGCAGTATTTT. Translation gives CASSEEASGSTDTQYF.

This clonotype occurred many times. The genes are TRBV11-2 and TRBJ1-1; D is perhaps TRBD1 (5 bases). V was trimmed by 2 bases and J by 11 bases, leaving 24 bases between them. The CDR3 runs 16 residues. Germline V CDR1 and CDR2: SGHAT, FQNNGV. CDR3 coding DNA: TGTGCCAGCAGCTTAACACCCCCGGGCATCGGGGGTCAGGCTTTCTTT. It encodes CASSLTPPGIGGQAFF.

This clonotype was seen a few times. The chain carries TRBV7-2 and TRBJ2-5; TRBD1 agrees at 7 bases. CDR1 is SGHTA and CDR2 is FQGNSA in the germline V gene. With 5 bases clipped from V and 3 bases from J, the junction kept 6 bases outside the gene matches. The CDR3 extends over 14 amino acids. CDR3 sequence reads: CASSLDRAKETQYF. CDR3 in DNA: TGTGCCAGCAGCCTAGACAGGGCGAAAGAGACCCAGTACTTC.

This clonotype was counted a few times. The CDR3 nucleotides are TGTGCCAGCAGCGTAGTTGGCGGGAGCGGAGAGACCCAGTACTTC. Translating it yields CASSVVGGSGETQYF. The chain couples TRBV9 to TRBJ2-5, with TRBD2 matching 7 bases. V lost 0 bases and J lost 4; bases outside the gene matches: 6. The germline CDR1 and CDR2 sequences are SGDLS and YYNGEE. The CDR3 extends over 15 amino acids.

The table lists this clonotype with many counts. The chain couples TRBV7-6 to TRBJ1-1; D possibly corresponds to TRBD1 (6 bases). Germline CDR1 and CDR2: SGHVS and FNYEAQ. The CDR3 sequence is 15 residues long. V lost 1 base and J lost 2, with 11 bases in between. DNA for the CDR3: TGTGCCAGCAGCTTAGGGGGGGCACCTAACACTGAAGCTTTCTTT. Its protein product is CASSLGGAPNTEAFF.

This clonotype appeared a few times. The V call is TRBV14, the J call TRBJ2-7; 8 bases fit TRBD1. This CDR3 region has 15 residues. Germline V CDR1 and CDR2: SGHDN, FVKESK. V shed 4 bases and J 2 bases; nucleotides not matched to a gene: 7. CDR3 bases: TGTGCCAGCAGCCCGAACAGGGGGAAAACCTACGAGCAGTACTTC. Protein sequence: CASSPNRGKTYEQYF.

This clonotype was counted many times. The chain couples TRBV12-3 or TRBV12-4 to TRBJ2-3; D not resolved. V was cut by 6 bases and J by 3 bases, with 13 bases left in between. The CDR3 has 14 residues. The CDR3, as DNA: TGTGCCAGCAGCCACACTTCGGATACAGATACGCAGTATTTT. It is translated as CASSHTSDTDTQYF.

The CDR3 here is CASSPEEGATDTQYF. CDR3 DNA: TGTGCCAGCAGCCCCGAGGAGGGGGCCACAGATACGCAGTATTTT. The V call is TRBV11-2, the J call TRBJ2-3; possibly TRBD1 for D (7 bases). V was cut by 5 bases and J by 2 bases, with 14 bases left in between. The CDR3 is 15 residues long. The germline V gene has CDR1 SGHAT and CDR2 FQNNGV.

In this sample, this clonotype turned up a few times. The chain recombines TRBV5-5 with TRBJ2-1; D is ambiguous. CDR3 length: 16 residues. The V gene's germline CDR1 is SGHKS and CDR2 YYEKEE (reference sequence). V lost 0 bases and J lost 0, with 10 bases in between. The CDR3 DNA follows: TGTGCCAGCAGCTTGGTACGCCCTAGCTCCTACAATGAGCAGTTCTTC. Residues: CASSLVRPSSYNEQFF.

The chain carries TRBV12-3 or TRBV12-4 and TRBJ2-4; weak D call: TRBD1 (5 bases). V gave up 8 bases and J gave up 0 bases, with 23 bases separating them. This CDR3 region has 18 residues. CDR3 sequence reads: CASQFRWGLRTAKNIQYF. CDR3 sequence (DNA): TGTGCCAGCCAGTTTAGGTGGGGCCTACGAACAGCCAAAAACATTCAGTACTTC.

Only a few counts were recorded for this clonotype. The chain recombines TRBV12-3 or TRBV12-4 with TRBJ2-7; D is uncertain. This CDR3 has 11 amino acids. V lost 8 bases and J 6 bases, leaving 11 bases between the germline ends. CDR3 sequence (DNA): TGTGCCAGCGGATACCGACGCGAGCAGTACTTC. Translating it yields CASGYRREQYF.

This clonotype showed up just a few times. This chain uses TRBV5-1 with TRBJ2-1; no firm D call. Germline V gene data show CDR1 as SGHRS and CDR2 as YFSETQ. Trimming stripped 4 bases from V and 5 bases from J, with 4 bases between. This CDR3 has 11 residues. The CDR3 spells CASSADNEQFF. The DNA of the CDR3 is TGCGCCAGCAGCGCCGACAATGAGCAGTTCTTC.

The V call is TRBV7-9, the J call TRBJ2-5; 9 bases map to TRBD2. With V trimmed by 1 base and J by 2 bases, 5 bases remained unmatched. CDR1 is SEHNR, CDR2 FQNEAQ, per germline (reference sequence). The length of the CDR3 is 16 residues. The CDR3 region is CASSLELAGPQETQYF. The CDR3 DNA reads as TGTGCCAGCAGCTTAGAGCTAGCGGGGCCGCAAGAGACCCAGTACTTC.

This clonotype was seen a few times. V is TRBV6-2 or TRBV6-3 and J is TRBJ2-3, with TRBD2 identical over 10 bases. V trimming: 0 bases; J trimming: 1 base; junction bases outside the gene matches: 7. This CDR3 spans 18 amino acids. CDR1 is MNHEY, CDR2 SVGEGT, per germline. In DNA form, the CDR3 reads TGTGCCAGCAGTTACTCGCCTAGCGGGAGAGAAGGCACAGATACGCAGTATTTT. This sequence encodes CASSYSPSGREGTDTQYF.

This clonotype was counted a few times. This chain connects TRBV11-2 to TRBJ1-1; 7 nucleotides agree with TRBD1. The CDR3 covers 15 residues. Trimming removed 5 bases from V and 1 base from J; junction bases left unmatched: 7. CDR1 and CDR2 (germline): SGHAT, FQNNGV. CDR3 loop: CASSPQGDGNTEAFF. As DNA, the CDR3 is TGTGCCAGCAGCCCCCAGGGGGACGGGAACACTGAAGCTTTCTTT.

This clonotype was counted at least ten times. V usage is TRBV7-2 and J usage is TRBJ1-6; TRBD1 matches at 10 bases. This CDR3 contains 15 residues. CDR1 and CDR2 from the germline V gene are SGHTA and FQGNSA. Trimming removed 2 bases from V and 9 bases from J; junction bases left unmatched: 4. Here the CDR3 DNA reads TGTGCCAGCAGCTTAAGGGGACAGGGGATTTCACCCCTCCACTTT. This translates into CASSLRGQGISPLHF.

This clonotype has ten or more counts. The chain has TRBV6-1 and TRBJ2-3; D is perhaps TRBD1 (6 bases). In germline, CDR1 is MNHNS, CDR2 SASEGT. The CDR3 is made up of 15 amino acids. Trimming removed 5 bases at V and 2 bases at J, with 14 bases between. CDR3 in amino acids: CASSHRESFTDTQYF. The CDR3 nucleotides read TGTGCCAGCAGTCACAGGGAATCCTTCACAGATACGCAGTATTTT.

This clonotype was observed at least ten times. The chain recombines TRBV5-6 with TRBJ2-3; D unresolved. Germline CDR1 reads SGHDT; CDR2 reads YYEEEE. V was pared by 2 bases and J by 3 bases, with 10 bases between. This CDR3 comprises 14 residues. The CDR3 DNA follows: TGTGCCAGCAGCTTTAGCCTACAAACAGATACGCAGTATTTT. Protein: CASSFSLQTDTQYF.